Shown below are 12 T cell receptor beta chains from a single sample sequenced in a study of vaccination and CD4 T cells after COVID-19. Their recognized antigens are unknown. As for treatment: roughly ten-day PBMC culture with coronavirus spike peptide pools or control peptides (ViraFEST assay). Gathered ahead of the COVID-19 pandemic (2011-2018) were the CD4+ T cells of the unexposed donor. Scientists ran DNA taken from cultured CD4+ T cells through the Oncomine TCR Beta short-read assay for sequencing. Genomic DNA was isolated from CD4+ T cells that had been cultured. Via MiXCR, TCRdb re-called the PCR reads, giving one row per CDR3 protein. The sample lists 6,500 or so distinct CDR3 sequences, 35% occurring once. Sequences were obtained from CD4+ T cells from blood, cultured in vitro. These receptors all stem from a human donor in good health.

This clonotype came up a few times. V is TRBV7-2 and J is TRBJ1-1; no clear D gene. The V and J ends lost 1 base and 5 bases respectively, with 8 bases between them. The germline V gene has CDR1 SGHTA and CDR2 FQGNSA. This CDR3 has 13 amino acids. CDR3 sequence reads: CASSLGGRTEAFF. The CDR3 DNA reads TGTGCCAGCAGCTTAGGGGGTAGGACTGAAGCTTTCTTT.

V is TRBV7-6 and J is TRBJ2-2, with D perhaps matching TRBD1 (6 bases). CDR3 length: 16 amino acids. Germline values: CDR1 SGHVS, CDR2 FNYEAQ. The ends were cut back, 1 base at V and 8 bases at J, with 17 bases in the middle. CDR3 DNA sequence: TGTGCCAGCAGCTTAGTCGCAGGGGAAGGTTTGGGGGAGCTGTTTTTT. Amino acids: CASSLVAGEGLGELFF.

This clonotype appeared a few times. V usage is TRBV7-2 and J usage is TRBJ2-7, with 8 bases aligning to TRBD2. The germline V gene has CDR1 SGHTA and CDR2 FQGNSA. The V gene end was trimmed by 1 base and the J gene end by 0 bases; junction bases not matched to a gene: 2. CDR3 size: 15 residues. Written as DNA, the CDR3 is TGTGCCAGCAGCTTAGTGGGGACTAGCTCCTACGAGCAGTACTTC. As protein: CASSLVGTSSYEQYF.

This sequence joins TRBV19 and TRBJ1-5, with 9 positions matching TRBD1. The junction had 8 bases not matched to a gene; V was cut back by 9 bases and J by 2 bases. The CDR3 totals 15 residues. Germline V gene lookup returns CDR1 LNHDA and CDR2 SQIVND (reference sequence). The CDR3 nucleotides are TGTGCCAGCCGGGACAGGGCCGGAGGCAATCAGCCCCAGCATTTT. Protein product: CASRDRAGGNQPQHF.

V is TRBV19 and J is TRBJ2-1; D might be TRBD2 (5 bases). Germline CDR1 LNHDA, CDR2 SQIVND (reference sequence). The V end lost 3 bases, the J end lost 3 bases, and 6 bases lay between the germline ends. There are 13 residues in the CDR3. In nucleotides, the CDR3 is TGTGCCAGTAGTATGGCGGGCTACAATGAGCAGTTCTTC. This gives the protein CASSMAGYNEQFF.

This clonotype was picked up a small number of times. The chain employs TRBV7-2 and TRBJ2-5, with 12 bases identical to TRBD1. With 6 bases clipped from V and 9 bases from J, the junction kept 5 bases outside the gene matches. The germline V gene has CDR1 SGHTA and CDR2 FQGNSA. The CDR3 is 13 residues long. This chain's CDR3 is CASRGQGARSQYF. The CDR3 DNA reads TGTGCCAGCAGGGGACAGGGGGCAAGATCCCAGTACTTC.

This chain uses TRBV11-1 with TRBJ2-7; the D gene is possibly TRBD2 (5 bases). Per germline, CDR1 SGHAT and CDR2 FQDESV (reference sequence). The CDR3 runs 14 residues. The ends were cut back, 5 bases at V and 7 bases at J, with 18 bases in the middle. CDR3 protein: CASSGRTELFEQYF. DNA of the CDR3: TGTGCCAGCAGCGGGCGGACTGAACTATTTGAGCAGTACTTC.

The V and J genes are TRBV2 and TRBJ2-7, with D possibly being TRBD1 (6 bases). The CDR3 runs 14 residues. The germline V and J ends were trimmed by 5 bases and 2 bases, with 13 bases remaining between them. Germline V gene lookup returns CDR1 SNHLY and CDR2 FYNNEI. CDR3 region: CASSPLGGPYEQYF. The CDR3 nucleotides read TGTGCCAGCAGTCCCCTAGGGGGACCCTACGAGCAGTACTTC.

The chain links TRBV7-3 to TRBJ2-1; D may be TRBD1 or TRBD2 (5 bases each). V was shortened by 4 bases and J by 1 base, with 14 bases between the two germline ends. Germline assignment: CDR1 SGHTA and CDR2 FQGTGA. The CDR3 has 16 residues. The CDR3 DNA sequence: TGTGCCAGCAGCTCACGAGAGAGGGGTTCCTACAATGAGCAGTTCTTC. Translation: CASSSRERGSYNEQFF. The complete variable domain, with remaining parts taken from reference TRBV7-3 and TRBJ2-1, reads GAGVSQTPSNKVTEKGKYVELRCDPISGHTALYWYRQSLGQGPEFLIYFQGTGAADDSGLPNDRFFAVRPEGSVSTLKIQRTERGDSAVYLCASSSRERGSYNEQFFGPGTRLTVL.

The V and J genes are TRBV20-1 and TRBJ2-3; the match to TRBD1 covers 10 bases. The ends lost 4 bases at V and 8 bases at J; junction bases unmatched: 9. The CDR3 totals 14 residues. The germline CDR1 and CDR2 sequences are DFQATT and SNEGSKA (reference sequence). Here the CDR3 reads CSAISGQGIVTQYF. CDR3 bases: TGCAGTGCTATTTCGGGACAGGGGATCGTTACGCAGTATTTT.

The rearrangement links TRBV5-6 to TRBJ1-2; TRBD1 matches 7 bases. The CDR3 is made up of 13 amino acids. Looked up from germline, CDR1 is SGHDT and CDR2 is YYEEEE. With V trimmed by 4 bases and J by 8 bases, 8 bases remained unmatched. The CDR3 region is CASSQGQAEGYTF. The CDR3 nucleotides read TGTGCCAGCAGCCAAGGACAGGCTGAGGGCTACACCTTC.

This clonotype appeared a few times. This chain connects TRBV7-8 to TRBJ1-2; no firm D call. From germline, CDR1 is SGHVS and CDR2 FQNEAQ. The CDR3 spans 16 residues. Deletions cut 5 bases from V and 0 bases from J, with 16 bases between. The CDR3 nucleotides read TGTGCCAGCAGCCCCCGGGGAAGGGAAACTAACTATGGCTACACCTTC. This gives the protein CASSPRGRETNYGYTF.